The 23 T cell receptor beta chains listed next were all sequenced from one sample in a study of cytomegalovirus exposure and HLA in healthy donors. The table came from immunoSEQ multiplex PCR; TCRdb's copy has only in-frame clones and leaves some out. The table records about 240,000 clones, around 87% of them present only once. The specimen sequenced was PBMCs. Receptor source: a woman in her 30s in good health and CMV-seropositive.

The rearrangement links TRBV4-1 to TRBJ2-2, with 9 bases lining up with TRBD1. The CDR3 loop spans 15 amino acids. V dropped 1 base and J dropped 5; count of bases not matched to a gene: 2. Germline CDR1 and CDR2: MGHRA and YSYEKL. The CDR3 coding sequence is TGCGCCAGCAGCCAAGGACAGGGGGGAACCGGGGAGCTGTTTTTT. Encoded protein: CASSQGQGGTGELFF.

This chain uses TRBV18 with TRBJ2-1; possible D gene TRBD2, 5 bases. The germline V and J ends were trimmed by 3 bases and 9 bases, with 12 bases remaining between them. Germline values: CDR1 KGHSH, CDR2 LQKENI. This CDR3 has 13 residues. DNA of the CDR3: TGTGCCAGCTCACCGGACCGCGGGCGTGAGCAGTTCTTC. Amino acid sequence: CASSPDRGREQFF.

The chain carries TRBV27 and TRBJ1-2; D possibly corresponds to TRBD1 (6 bases). The V end was cut by 6 bases, the J end by 2 bases, with 16 bases between. The CDR3 sequence is 15 residues long. Per germline, CDR1 MNHEY and CDR2 SMNVEV (reference sequence). The CDR3 loop reads CASRHRDRRNYGYTF. The CDR3 DNA is TGTGCCAGCAGACACCGCGACAGGAGAAACTATGGCTACACCTTC.

The gene calls are TRBV19 and TRBJ2-7, with D perhaps TRBD2 (6 bases). Germline CDR1 LNHDA, CDR2 SQIVND (reference sequence). Trimming cost V 5 bases and J 2 bases, with 13 bases left between them. This CDR3 contains 14 residues. The CDR3 spells CASSPRERPYEQYF. In nucleotides, the CDR3 is TGTGCCAGTAGTCCGCGGGAAAGACCCTACGAGCAGTACTTC.

This rearrangement joins TRBV28 to TRBJ1-5; D is unresolved. Germline loops: CDR1 MDHEN, CDR2 SYDVKM. The germline V and J ends were trimmed by 3 bases and 7 bases, with 7 bases remaining between them. This CDR3 is 12 amino acids long. CDR3 residues: CASSLPGQPQHF. The CDR3 bases are TGTGCCAGCAGTTTGCCAGGCCAGCCCCAGCATTTT.

This chain links TRBV6-1 with TRBJ2-7; 14 nucleotides align to TRBD2. After removal of 1 base from V and 3 bases from J, the junction contained 5 bases not matched to a gene. The V gene's germline CDR1 is MNHNS and CDR2 SASEGT. This CDR3 contains 17 residues. The chain's CDR3 is CASSEGLGTSGSYEQYF. CDR3 coding DNA: TGTGCCAGCAGTGAAGGGCTTGGGACTAGCGGGAGCTACGAGCAGTACTTC.

The chain links TRBV10-3 to TRBJ2-7; TRBD2 agrees at 7 bases. Germline V gene sequence: CDR1 ENHRY, CDR2 SYGVKD. The CDR3 spans 15 residues. The trim removed 0 bases at V and 1 base at J, leaving 3 bases unmatched. The CDR3 coding sequence is TGTGCCATCAGTGAGTCTGCGGGAGATTCCTACGAGCAGTACTTC. Its protein is CAISESAGDSYEQYF.

The J gene is TRBJ2-3, the V gene TRBV2; a weak D match, TRBD2 (6 bases). This CDR3 is 17 amino acids long. Trimming cost V 5 bases and J 6 bases, with 24 bases left between them. Per the germline V gene, CDR1 is SNHLY and CDR2 is FYNNEI. The CDR3 loop is CASSYTPGRDRWDTQYF. In DNA, the CDR3 is TGTGCCAGCAGTTACACCCCAGGGCGGGATCGGTGGGATACGCAGTATTTT.

The V and J genes are TRBV5-1 and TRBJ1-1, with a possible D match to TRBD1 (6 bases). Trimming stripped 0 bases from V and 5 bases from J, with 14 bases between. Germline V gives CDR1 SGHRS, CDR2 YFSETQ. This CDR3 has 15 amino acids. For the CDR3, the DNA is TGCGCCAGCAGCTTGGTCTTACAGGGTGGGACTGAAGCTTTCTTT. Translation: CASSLVLQGGTEAFF.

V gene TRBV5-1 combines with J gene TRBJ2-1; 11 bases map to TRBD2. This CDR3 spans 17 amino acids. The germline CDR1 and CDR2 sequences are SGHRS and YFSETQ. The V segment lost 4 bases and the J segment 4 bases; nucleotides outside the gene matches: 10. CDR3 DNA: TGCGCCAGCAGCCTGGGGACTAGCGGATTTAGTTACAATGAGCAGTTCTTC. Translated: CASSLGTSGFSYNEQFF.

V and J are TRBV5-1 and TRBJ1-3; no clear D gene. V lost 4 bases and J 4 bases, leaving 9 bases between the germline ends. In germline, CDR1 is SGHRS, CDR2 YFSETQ. The CDR3 totals 13 residues. The CDR3 bases are TGCGCCAGCAGCCTTACGGTGGGAAACACCATATATTTT. Its translation: CASSLTVGNTIYF.

This clone was picked up one time. The chain has TRBV4-2 and TRBJ1-1; a weak D match, TRBD1 (5 bases). V was shortened by 2 bases and J by 2 bases, with 15 bases between the two germline ends. The germline V gene has CDR1 LGHNA and CDR2 YNFKEQ. The CDR3 runs 16 residues. CDR3 residues: CASSQFIETENTEAFF. The CDR3 DNA follows: TGTGCCAGCAGCCAATTCATTGAGACAGAAAACACTGAAGCTTTCTTT.

The V gene is TRBV5-1, the J gene TRBJ1-1, with D perhaps TRBD1 (6 bases). The ends were cut back, 0 bases at V and 2 bases at J, with 14 bases in the middle. Germline CDR1 and CDR2: SGHRS and YFSETQ. The CDR3 runs to 16 residues. This CDR3 reads CASSLASTGLNTEAFF. DNA for the CDR3: TGCGCCAGCAGCTTGGCGTCAACAGGGTTAAACACTGAAGCTTTCTTT.

The chain joins TRBV19 to TRBJ2-1, with a possible D match to TRBD1 (7 bases). The CDR3 consists of 15 residues. V shed 7 bases and J shed 8 bases, with 21 bases lying between them. In germline, CDR1 is LNHDA, CDR2 SQIVND (reference sequence). CDR3 protein: CASTPGGTYWDEQFF. The CDR3 DNA reads TGTGCCAGTACCCCAGGGGGGACCTACTGGGATGAGCAGTTCTTC.

The sample holds a few counts of this clone. The chain couples TRBV2 to TRBJ2-7; possible D gene TRBD1, 5 bases. CDR3 length: 12 amino acids. V lost 4 bases to trimming and J lost 11 bases, with 15 bases between them. Germline-derived CDR1 and CDR2 are SNHLY and FYNNEI. CDR3 sequence: CASSVSGVGEYF. In DNA, the CDR3 is TGTGCCAGCAGTGTCAGTGGGGTAGGGGAGTACTTC.

The count of this clone is one. One end of the junction does not line up with germline, which may come from a read error. The chain couples TRBV19 to TRBJ2-1; no clear D. The CDR3 has 15 amino acids. Per germline, CDR1 LNHDA and CDR2 SQIVND (reference sequence). CDR3 loop: CASSVDPSSYNEQFF. The DNA for the CDR3 is TGTGCCAGTAGTGTAGACCCCAGCTCCTACAATGAGCAGTTCTTC.

The CDR3 loop is CASSLMADTEAFF. Written as DNA, the CDR3 is TGTGCCAGCAGCTTAATGGCTGACACTGAAGCTTTCTTT. This chain joins TRBV7-2 and TRBJ1-1, with no clear D. The CDR3 is 13 amino acids. Germline V gene sequence: CDR1 SGHTA, CDR2 FQGNSA. Trimming removed 2 bases from V and 3 bases from J, with 7 bases in between.

The genes are TRBV7-8 and TRBJ1-5; 10 bases map to TRBD1. Losses at the gene ends were 2 bases for V and 7 bases for J; bases not matched to a gene: 5. The CDR3 runs 15 residues. Per germline, CDR1 SGHVS and CDR2 FQNEAQ. CDR3 residues: CASSLMGQGNQPQHF. CDR3 sequence (DNA): TGTGCCAGCAGCTTAATGGGACAGGGGAACCAGCCCCAGCATTTT. Variable domain in full (rest from reference TRBV7-8 and TRBJ1-5): GAGVSQSPRYKVAKRGQDVALRCDPISGHVSLFWYQQALGQGPEFLTYFQNEAQLDKSGLPSDRFFAERPEGSVSTLKIQRTQQEDSAVYLCASSLMGQGNQPQHFGDGTRLSIL.

In this sample, this clone turned up a few times. The chain couples TRBV28 to TRBJ1-1; D gene ambiguous. The germline CDR1 and CDR2 sequences are MDHEN and SYDVKM. V was shortened by 6 bases and J by 4 bases, with 15 bases between the two germline ends. The CDR3 is 14 residues long. CDR3 nucleotide sequence: TGTGCCAGCAGCGGAGGGTTAGCGGTCACTGAAGCTTTCTTT. Translation: CASSGGLAVTEAFF.

This chain uses TRBV5-1 with TRBJ2-6, with 10 bases identical to TRBD1. CDR1 and CDR2 (germline): SGHRS, YFSETQ. Unmatched junction bases numbered 4, after V lost 4 bases and J lost 0 bases. The CDR3 loop spans 17 amino acids. CDR3 sequence reads: CASSRDRGASGANVLTF. CDR3 bases: TGCGCCAGCAGCCGGGACAGGGGCGCCTCTGGGGCCAACGTCCTGACTTTC.

This clone was detected only a few times. This chain uses TRBV7-9 with TRBJ1-1, with D hard to call. Trimming stripped 5 bases from V and 4 bases from J, with 11 bases between. There are 13 residues in the CDR3. CDR1 SEHNR and CDR2 FQNEAQ come from the germline V gene (reference sequence). This chain's CDR3 is CASSPGGVTEAFF. The CDR3 nucleotides read TGTGCCAGCAGCCCCGGCGGGGTCACTGAAGCTTTCTTT.

The genes are TRBV25-1 and TRBJ1-4, with 11 bases fitting TRBD1. Trimming cost V 0 bases and J 4 bases; bases outside gene matches: 7. The germline V gene encodes CDR1 MGHDK and CDR2 SYGVNS. The CDR3 totals 18 residues. The CDR3 coding sequence is TGTGCCAGCAGTGAATATGGGCCCGGGACAGGGGGTAATGAAAAACTGTTTTTT. Protein: CASSEYGPGTGGNEKLFF.

The chain recombines TRBV5-1 with TRBJ1-1, with D possibly TRBD1 on 6 matching bases. CDR3 length equals 15 residues. Germline CDR1 and CDR2: SGHRS and YFSETQ. V was pared by 0 bases and J by 2 bases, with 11 bases between. The CDR3 protein is CASSLVGAFNTEAFF. CDR3 coding DNA: TGCGCCAGCAGCTTGGTGGGGGCCTTCAACACTGAAGCTTTCTTT.